Following are 20 T cell receptor beta chains from one sample sequenced in a study of blood T cell repertoires in COVID-19. Using immunoSEQ multiplex PCR, the repertoire was profiled, and TCRdb retains in-frame clones only, with some absent. The repertoire holds some 170,000 clones, with approximately 80% as singletons. The sample was PBMCs or T cells enriched from blood (not recorded which). The receptors come from a man in his forties who had recovered from COVID-19.

The V call is TRBV6-6, the J call TRBJ1-1; no firm D call. The CDR3 spans 13 residues. CDR1 is MNHNY and CDR2 is SVGAGI in the germline V gene (reference sequence). V lost 2 bases and J 4 bases, leaving 8 bases between the germline ends. The CDR3 sequence: CASSYLSSTEAFF. CDR3 sequence (DNA): TGTGCCAGCAGTTACCTTAGTAGCACTGAAGCTTTCTTT.

This chain connects TRBV10-3 to TRBJ2-7, with D possibly TRBD1 on 5 matching bases. Per the germline V gene, CDR1 is ENHRY and CDR2 is SYGVKD. Trimming pared 3 bases from V and 2 bases from J, leaving 14 bases between. The CDR3 covers 15 residues. The DNA of the CDR3 is TGTGCCATCAGTGACGACAGCAGATTAGCCTACGAGCAGTACTTC. Its translation is CAISDDSRLAYEQYF.

The chain combines TRBV2 with TRBJ2-2; D is unresolved. This CDR3 spans 14 amino acids. V dropped 5 bases and J dropped 3 bases, with 10 bases sitting between them. Germline loops: CDR1 SNHLY, CDR2 FYNNEI. In nucleotides, the CDR3 is TGTGCCAGCAGTTCCGACGAGGACACCGGGGAGCTGTTTTTT. It codes for CASSSDEDTGELFF.

This clone has a handful of counts. The V call is TRBV3-1 (or the pseudogene TRBV3-2), the J call TRBJ1-1; no clear D. This CDR3 region has 15 residues. Germline CDR1 and CDR2: LGHDT and YNNKEL (reference sequence). Between the trimmed V and J ends, which lost 1 base and 2 bases, there was a span of 11 bases. CDR3 region: CASSQVPEANTEAFF. CDR3 DNA: TGTGCCAGCAGCCAAGTCCCCGAAGCTAACACTGAAGCTTTCTTT.

The chain employs TRBV5-6 and TRBJ1-2; 7 bases are shared with TRBD1. CDR1 is SGHDT, CDR2 YYEEEE, per germline. The V segment lost 4 bases and the J segment 4 bases; nucleotides outside the gene matches: 7. This CDR3 spans 14 amino acids. As DNA, the CDR3 is TGTGCCAGCAGCCCGCCGGGACAGTTCTATGGCTACACCTTC. Translating gives CASSPPGQFYGYTF.

CDR3 DNA sequence: TGTGCCAGCAGCTTAGGGGCGTATACGCAGTATTTT. The encoded protein is CASSLGAYTQYF. This chain joins TRBV11-2 and TRBJ2-3; unclear D gene. This CDR3 has 12 residues. V shed 1 base and J shed 7 bases, with 6 bases lying between them. Looked up from germline, CDR1 is SGHAT and CDR2 is FQNNGV.

The rearrangement joins TRBV6-5 to TRBJ1-6; 9 bases match TRBD1. Germline V CDR1 and CDR2: MNHEY, SVGAGI. The ends lost 3 bases at V and 11 bases at J; junction bases unmatched: 5. This CDR3 region has 14 residues. CDR3 sequence: CASSYDRGWPPLHF. The DNA for the CDR3 is TGTGCCAGCAGTTATGACAGGGGGTGGCCACCCCTCCACTTT.

In its sample, this clone was seen once. V usage is TRBV27 and J usage is TRBJ2-7, with 9 bases identical to TRBD2. The CDR3 length is 15 residues. Trimming removed 4 bases from V and 2 bases from J; junction bases left unmatched: 6. CDR1 is MNHEY, CDR2 SMNVEV, per germline (reference sequence). CDR3 sequence (DNA): TGTGCCAGCAGTTCCTTCGGCGGGGGGGCCTACGAGCAGTACTTC. This gives the protein CASSSFGGGAYEQYF.

This clone was found once. The gene calls are TRBV20-1 and TRBJ1-1; D is ambiguous. Trimming shortened V by 3 bases and J by 11 bases, and 13 bases separated the two germline ends. The germline CDR1 and CDR2 sequences are DFQATT and SNEGSKA (reference sequence). This CDR3 is built from 11 residues. CDR3 residues: CSASIWGGAFF. The CDR3 DNA reads TGCAGTGCTAGTATTTGGGGAGGGGCTTTCTTT.

The rearrangement uses TRBV27 and TRBJ1-2; no reliable D call. CDR3 length equals 17 residues. V lost 6 bases and J 3 bases, leaving 23 bases between the germline ends. Germline values: CDR1 MNHEY, CDR2 SMNVEV (reference sequence). CDR3 residues: CASSSNQNRGNDYGYTF. In DNA form, the CDR3 reads TGTGCCAGCAGCTCCAATCAAAACCGGGGAAATGACTATGGCTACACCTTC.

This chain links TRBV5-1 with TRBJ2-7, with D possibly TRBD2 on 6 matching bases. V lost 4 bases, J lost 2 bases, and 13 bases lay in between. The CDR3 spans 14 residues. The germline gives CDR1 SGHRS, CDR2 YFSETQ. CDR3 in DNA: TGCGCCAGCAGCAGGGAAGGAGGGACCTACGAGCAGTACTTC. The encoded protein is CASSREGGTYEQYF.

The chain combines TRBV7-8 with TRBJ2-1, with D possibly being TRBD2 (6 bases). The germline V gene has CDR1 SGHVS and CDR2 FQNEAQ. The ends were cut back, 3 bases at V and 4 bases at J, with 10 bases in the middle. CDR3 size: 14 residues. CDR3 nucleotides: TGTGCCAGCAGCTTTTTTGGGGGGTACAATGAGCAGTTCTTC. Translated, it gives CASSFFGGYNEQFF.

The chain uses TRBV6-5 and TRBJ1-1, with D hard to call. The CDR3 totals 11 residues. Looked up from germline, CDR1 is MNHEY and CDR2 is SVGAGI. V was clipped by 9 bases and J by 4 bases, with 9 bases between them. The CDR3 DNA reads as TGTGCCAGTACGCGTGGCACTGAAGCTTTCTTT. Translation gives CASTRGTEAFF.

This chain uses TRBV30 with TRBJ2-3, with D perhaps TRBD2 (5 bases). Trimming cost V 5 bases and J 4 bases, with 19 bases left between them. The CDR3 length is 15 residues. Germline loops: CDR1 GTSNPN, CDR2 SVGIG (reference sequence). The CDR3 coding sequence is TGTGCCTGGGGTGGAGGTACCCGTGTGGCAGATACGCAGTATTTT. This encodes CAWGGGTRVADTQYF.

The V gene is TRBV6-5, the J gene TRBJ2-1, with TRBD2 matching 11 bases. Germline loops: CDR1 MNHEY, CDR2 SVGAGI. This CDR3 region has 15 residues. The J segment lost 6 bases and the V segment lost 6 bases, leaving 7 bases of the junction unmatched. The CDR3 is CASRDPSGGTNEQFF. CDR3 bases: TGTGCCAGCAGGGACCCTAGCGGGGGGACCAATGAGCAGTTCTTC.

The chain links TRBV5-4 to TRBJ2-5, with a weak D call TRBD2 (5 bases). The CDR3 totals 15 residues. Germline assignment: CDR1 SGHNT and CDR2 YYREEE (reference sequence). V dropped 2 bases and J dropped 5 bases, with 16 bases sitting between them. The CDR3 DNA reads TGTGCCAGCAGCTTTGAATATCGGGGTCGGGAGACCCAGTACTTC. It encodes CASSFEYRGRETQYF.

This chain links TRBV19 with TRBJ1-1; no firm D call. Germline CDR1 LNHDA, CDR2 SQIVND (reference sequence). The CDR3 contains 15 residues. V was trimmed by 4 bases and J by 4 bases, leaving 16 bases between them. CDR3 DNA sequence: TGTGCCAGTAGTACGAGCCTCCAAAGTATCACTGAAGCTTTCTTT. It yields the protein CASSTSLQSITEAFF. Full variable domain (missing parts from reference TRBV19 and TRBJ1-1): DGGITQSPKYLFRKEGQNVTLSCEQNLNHDAMYWYRQDPGQGLRLIYYSQIVNDFQKGDIAEGYSVSREKKESFPLTVTSAQKNPTAFYLCASSTSLQSITEAFFGQGTRLTVV.

V gene TRBV6-4 combines with J gene TRBJ2-3; TRBD1 aligns across 8 bases. Germline lookup yields CDR1 MRHNA and CDR2 SNTAGT. This CDR3 has 14 amino acids. V lost 9 bases to trimming and J lost 2 bases; unmatched junction nucleotides: 7. The CDR3 protein is CASSTGGNTDTQYF. The CDR3, as DNA: TGTGCCAGTAGTACAGGGGGGAACACAGATACGCAGTATTTT.

V usage is TRBV10-1 and J usage is TRBJ2-7; 7 nucleotides match TRBD2. The V gene's germline CDR1 is WNHNN and CDR2 SYGVQD (reference sequence). After removal of 2 bases from V and 3 bases from J, the junction contained 7 bases not matched to a gene. This CDR3 has 15 amino acids. CDR3 DNA sequence: TGCGCCAGCAGTGAGATCCGCGGGGGAGGCTACGAGCAGTACTTC. Translated, it gives CASSEIRGGGYEQYF.

The chain couples TRBV13 to TRBJ2-7; tentative D call: TRBD2 (7 bases). V lost 3 bases, J lost 0 bases, and 15 bases lay in between. Germline V gene sequence: CDR1 PRHDT, CDR2 FYEKMQ (reference sequence). This CDR3 spans 16 amino acids. The CDR3 loop is CASSLVGGLSSYEQYF. DNA of the CDR3: TGTGCCAGCAGCTTGGTCGGGGGGCTCAGCTCCTACGAGCAGTACTTC.